Below, 26 T cell receptor beta chains from the same sample are listed, as sequenced in a study of glioma-infiltrating T cells. Amplification of TCR alpha and beta CDR3 regions from RNA used iRepertoire nested multiplex PCR. TCRdb reprocessed the multiplex PCR reads with MiXCR, giving one entry per CDR3 protein. Here the sample spans roughly 350,000 distinct CDR3 sequences, around 45% being singletons. Sequencing used glioma tissue, nonneoplastic brain tissue, or PBMCs (not recorded which). All receptors derive from a human donor with low-grade glioma or glioblastoma, undergoing nonglioma brain surgery, or in good health (not recorded which).

With regard to this clonotype: A read error may explain this, as a much larger clone is one base away. The rearrangement joins TRBV6-6 to TRBJ1-4; TRBD1 is a possible D gene (5 bases). The CDR3 sequence is 16 residues long. Looked up from germline, CDR1 is MNHNY and CDR2 is SVGAGI (reference sequence). CDR3 DNA: TGTGCCAGCAGTTACTCGATCAGGGACTCGGGGAAAAAACTGATTTTT. It yields the protein CASSYSIRDSGKKLIF.

The CDR3 nucleotides read TGCAGTGCTAGTCGGGCGTTTAGCTACAATGAGCAGTTCTTC. It specifies CSASRAFSYNEQFF. The chain links TRBV20-1 to TRBJ2-1; D not certain. The length of the CDR3 is 14 residues. Per the germline V gene, CDR1 is DFQATT and CDR2 is SNEGSKA (reference sequence). Trimming pared 3 bases from V and 3 bases from J, leaving 12 bases between.

In its sample, this clonotype was seen once. A read error may produce the germline difference seen at one junction end. The chain employs TRBV7-2 and TRBJ2-3; possible D gene TRBD1, 5 bases. CDR1 and CDR2 (germline): SGHTA, FQGNSA. CDR3 length: 14 amino acids. CDR3 in DNA: TGTGCCAGCAGTTCGCCAGGGCGCACAGATACGCGGTATTTT. This encodes CASSSPGRTDTRYF.

This clonotype was picked up a small number of times. The V call is TRBV29-1, the J call TRBJ1-1; tentative D call: TRBD1 (6 bases). The CDR3 has 13 residues. V was cut by 4 bases and J by 1 base, with 10 bases left in between. Per germline, CDR1 SQVTM and CDR2 ANQGSEA. In nucleotides, the CDR3 is TGCAGCGTTGGTGCGGGGGCGAACACTGAAGCTTTCTTT. Amino acid sequence: CSVGAGANTEAFF.

This clonotype was observed a single time. The chain employs TRBV12-3 or TRBV12-4 and TRBJ2-5; 9 bases are shared with TRBD1. The CDR3 is 16 amino acids. After removal of 6 bases from V and 5 bases from J, the junction contained 13 bases not matched to a gene. In nucleotides, the CDR3 is TGTGCCAGCAGGGGGGGGGGACAGGGAAGAGGCGAGACCCAGTACTTC. It codes for CASRGGGQGRGETQYF.

The chain links TRBV4-1 to TRBJ2-6; TRBD2 matches 7 bases. Germline V lookup: CDR1 MGHRA, CDR2 YSYEKL. The CDR3 sequence is 18 residues long. Trimming removed 0 bases from V and 2 bases from J; junction bases left unmatched: 7. The DNA of the CDR3 is TGCGCCAGCAGCCAAGATGCCCGGGGAGGGACTGGGGCCAACGTCCTGACTTTC. It codes for CASSQDARGGTGANVLTF.

This clonotype was observed many times. V gene TRBV6-1 combines with J gene TRBJ2-1, with unresolved D. The CDR3 runs 15 residues. Germline CDR1 is MNHNS and CDR2 is SASEGT. V lost 6 bases, J lost 5 bases, and 17 bases lay in between. This CDR3 is CASSHLPDGHNEQFF. CDR3 in DNA: TGTGCCAGCAGCCACCTTCCGGACGGACACAATGAGCAGTTCTTC.

The chain couples TRBV5-1 to TRBJ2-7; TRBD1 agrees at 7 bases. CDR3 length: 15 residues. The V gene end was trimmed by 0 bases and the J gene end by 6 bases; junction bases not matched to a gene: 9. Germline CDR1 and CDR2: SGHRS and YFSETQ. The CDR3 here is CASSLGDSNFSEQYF. CDR3 DNA sequence: TGCGCCAGCAGCTTGGGGGACAGTAATTTCTCCGAGCAGTACTTC.

Note on this clonotype: A read error may be the cause here, since a much bigger clone is one base away. V usage is TRBV4-2 and J usage is TRBJ2-3; D ambiguous. This CDR3 region has 14 residues. Germline CDR1 reads LGHNA; CDR2 reads YNFKEQ. V shed 3 bases and J shed 5 bases, with 12 bases lying between them. This CDR3 reads CASSQDPQVDTQYF. The CDR3 DNA reads TGTGCCAGCAGCCAGGATCCCCAAGTAGATACGCAGTATTTT.

A few counts support this clonotype. This chain joins TRBV20-1 and TRBJ2-4; TRBD1 might be the D (5 bases). The CDR3 spans 11 residues. V was cut by 4 bases and J by 6 bases, with 7 bases left in between. Germline assignment: CDR1 DFQATT and CDR2 SNEGSKA (reference sequence). Here the CDR3 DNA reads TGCAGTGCTACAGGGATAAACATTCAGTACTTC. It codes for CSATGINIQYF.

The chain is built from TRBV27 and TRBJ2-7, with D perhaps TRBD1 (6 bases). The CDR3 is 14 amino acids. In germline, CDR1 is MNHEY, CDR2 SMNVEV (reference sequence). V lost 3 bases and J 2 bases, leaving 11 bases between the germline ends. For the CDR3, the DNA is TGTGCCAGCAGTTTTACAGGGCTAACCTACGAGCAGTACTTC. It specifies CASSFTGLTYEQYF.

The chain carries TRBV28 and TRBJ2-1, with D perhaps given as TRBD1 or TRBD2 (5 bases each). In germline, CDR1 is MDHEN, CDR2 SYDVKM. V gave up 2 bases and J gave up 0 bases, with 11 bases separating them. The CDR3 runs to 16 residues. CDR3: CASSLIRGVSYNEQFF. In DNA form, the CDR3 reads TGTGCCAGCAGTTTAATCCGGGGCGTCTCCTACAATGAGCAGTTCTTC.

This clonotype was seen at least ten times. The chain links TRBV28 to TRBJ2-3; D is unclear. Germline CDR1 is MDHEN and CDR2 is SYDVKM. V was shortened by 3 bases and J by 4 bases, with 14 bases between the two germline ends. The CDR3 is 15 amino acids. The CDR3 nucleotides are TGTGCCAGCAGTTTTGGACCGAGACTGGCAGATACGCAGTATTTT. Its protein is CASSFGPRLADTQYF. The whole variable domain, filled in from reference TRBV28 and TRBJ2-3, reads DVKVTQSSRYLVKRTGEKVFLECVQDMDHENMFWYRQDPGLGLRLIYFSYDVKMKEKGDIPEGYSVSREKKERFSLILESASTNQTSMYLCASSFGPRLADTQYFGPGTRLTVL.

This clonotype has a handful of counts. This chain links TRBV19 with TRBJ1-3; no clear D. Germline V gives CDR1 LNHDA, CDR2 SQIVND (reference sequence). V was cut by 3 bases and J by 1 base, with 7 bases left in between. CDR3 length: 14 amino acids. CDR3 in DNA: TGTGCCAGTAGTATCAGGACGTCTGGAAACACCATATATTTT. As protein: CASSIRTSGNTIYF. The full variable domain, with the rest looked up from reference TRBV19 and TRBJ1-3, is DGGITQSPKYLFRKEGQNVTLSCEQNLNHDAMYWYRQDPGQGLRLIYYSQIVNDFQKGDIAEGYSVSREKKESFPLTVTSAQKNPTAFYLCASSIRTSGNTIYFGEGSWLTVV.

The gene calls are TRBV27 and TRBJ2-3; possibly TRBD1 or TRBD2 for D (5 bases each). CDR3 length: 16 amino acids. The germline gives CDR1 MNHEY, CDR2 SMNVEV (reference sequence). The germline V and J ends were trimmed by 5 bases and 5 bases, with 20 bases remaining between them. CDR3 bases: TGTGCCAGCAGTCTCCGGGACCGGTCCGTATTAGATACGCAGTATTTT. Its protein product is CASSLRDRSVLDTQYF.

Note on this clonotype: With a much larger clone just one base away, this may be a read error. Here the CDR3 omits its conserved ending phenylalanine or tryptophan, so a read error is the likely source. This chain joins TRBV6-2 or TRBV6-3 and TRBJ1-1; D remains ambiguous. V lost 8 bases and J 4 bases, leaving 14 bases between the germline ends. This CDR3 comprises 13 residues. Germline CDR1 reads MNHEY; CDR2 reads SVGEGT. The CDR3 protein is CASRYGVSTEAFS. Here the CDR3 DNA reads TGTGCCAGCCGCTATGGGGTGTCCACTGAAGCTTTCTCT.

This clonotype has a count of ten or more. The V and J genes are TRBV27 and TRBJ1-1, with 8 bases matching TRBD1. With V trimmed by 5 bases and J by 4 bases, 6 bases remained unmatched. Per germline, CDR1 MNHEY and CDR2 SMNVEV (reference sequence). This CDR3 is built from 14 residues. The CDR3 DNA reads TGTGCCAGCAGTCAGGACAGGGCGGCCACTGAAGCTTTCTTT. It yields the protein CASSQDRAATEAFF.

The chain has TRBV3-1 and TRBJ2-1; the match to TRBD2 covers 9 bases. Germline trimming cut 3 bases from V and 5 bases from J; bases unmatched to any gene: 5. Germline V CDR1 and CDR2: LGHDT, YNNKEL (reference sequence). The CDR3 runs to 15 residues. CDR3 DNA: TGTGCCAGCAGCCACGCTAGCGGGACCGACAATGAGCAGTTCTTC. It specifies CASSHASGTDNEQFF.

This clonotype was counted a few times. The chain is built from TRBV2 and TRBJ2-6; D is possibly TRBD2 (6 bases). The CDR3 sequence is 16 residues long. CDR1 is SNHLY, CDR2 FYNNEI, per germline. The V gene lost 6 bases and the J gene lost 0 bases, with 12 bases spanning the gap. The CDR3 DNA follows: TGTGCCAGCAGCGAAACGCGGGGCTCTGGGGCCAACGTCCTGACTTTC. It yields the protein CASSETRGSGANVLTF. The full variable domain, its missing parts supplied by reference TRBV2 and TRBJ2-6, is EPEVTQTPSHQVTQMGQEVILRCVPISNHLYFYWYRQILGQKVEFLVSFYNNEISEKSEIFDDQFSVERPDGSNFTLKIRSTKLEDSAMYFCASSETRGSGANVLTFGAGSRLTVL.

At least ten counts were recorded for this clonotype. The chain is built from TRBV27 and TRBJ2-7; D is unresolved. CDR1 and CDR2 from the germline V gene are MNHEY and SMNVEV (reference sequence). This CDR3 spans 16 amino acids. V was clipped by 6 bases and J by 5 bases, with 23 bases between them. The CDR3 DNA is TGTGCCAGCAGCCACGCCTACCAAGAGAGTCCGGACGAGCAGTACTTC. This encodes CASSHAYQESPDEQYF.

V and J are TRBV6-5 and TRBJ2-2, with D perhaps TRBD2 (5 bases). Trimming left V 2 bases short and J 6 bases short, with 10 bases between. This CDR3 contains 14 residues. CDR1 is MNHEY, CDR2 SVGAGI, per germline. In DNA, the CDR3 is TGTGCCAGCAGTTACGGACTTAACGCCGGGGAGCTGTTTTTT. Translating it yields CASSYGLNAGELFF.

The chain links TRBV15 to TRBJ2-7; the D gene could be TRBD1 or TRBD2 (6 bases each). The germline gives CDR1 LNHNV, CDR2 YYDKDF (reference sequence). Trimming left V 5 bases short and J 5 bases short, with 13 bases between. The CDR3 consists of 13 residues. The CDR3 coding sequence is TGTGCCACCAGCGGGGGGCCCCGCCACGAGCAGTACTTC. Residues: CATSGGPRHEQYF.

The chain couples TRBV5-1 to TRBJ1-1; D uncertain. The V end was cut by 1 base, the J end by 6 bases, with 19 bases between. This CDR3 contains 16 residues. From germline, CDR1 is SGHRS and CDR2 YFSETQ. CDR3 region: CASSLKWAESRAEAFF. In nucleotides, the CDR3 is TGCGCCAGCAGCTTGAAATGGGCAGAATCGAGGGCTGAAGCTTTCTTT.

In this sample, this clonotype turned up a few times. The rearrangement uses TRBV6-6 and TRBJ1-1; no clear D. Trimming pared 1 base from V and 1 base from J, leaving 13 bases between. Germline CDR1 and CDR2: MNHNY and SVGAGI (reference sequence). The CDR3 extends over 16 amino acids. The CDR3 DNA sequence: TGTGCCAGCAGTTACTACCCAGGTGCGAGGAACACTGAAGCTTTCTTT. Its translation: CASSYYPGARNTEAFF.

This clonotype showed up many times. This chain joins TRBV15 and TRBJ1-2, with 7 nucleotides matching TRBD1. Trimming at V came to 0 bases and at J to 4 bases, leaving 5 bases not matched to a gene. The CDR3 totals 15 residues. CDR1 and CDR2 from the germline V gene are LNHNV and YYDKDF (reference sequence). The CDR3 loop reads CATSRDKGAFYGYTF. CDR3 coding DNA: TGTGCCACCAGCAGAGATAAGGGGGCGTTCTATGGCTACACCTTC.

In its sample, this clonotype was seen a few times. The chain uses TRBV29-1 and TRBJ2-7, with 8 nucleotides matching TRBD1. V lost 6 bases and J lost 2; bases outside the gene matches: 3. Germline V lookup: CDR1 SQVTM, CDR2 ANQGSEA. The CDR3 is 12 residues long. CDR3 region: CSVGTGAYEQYF. The CDR3 DNA follows: TGCAGCGTGGGGACAGGAGCCTACGAGCAGTACTTC.